The entry that follows covers one T cell receptor beta chain sequence. Per germline, CDR1 ENHRY and CDR2 SYGVKD. The CDR3 runs 13 residues. The germline V and J ends were trimmed by 0 bases and 7 bases, with 7 bases remaining between them. The sample is drawn from a study of T cell responses to AZD1222 COVID-19 vaccine. Using immunoSEQ multiplex PCR, the repertoire was profiled, and TCRdb retains in-frame clones only, with some absent. The sample lists roughly 100,000 clones, 84% occurring once. The chain couples TRBV10-3 to TRBJ1-5; D is ambiguous. This sample comprised peripheral blood, obtained on day 0 of AZD1222 vaccination. The clonotype originates from an adult in good health. CDR3 bases: TGTGCCATCAGTGAGTCGAAGAGCCAGCCCCAGCATTTT. Its protein product is CAISESKSQPQHF.